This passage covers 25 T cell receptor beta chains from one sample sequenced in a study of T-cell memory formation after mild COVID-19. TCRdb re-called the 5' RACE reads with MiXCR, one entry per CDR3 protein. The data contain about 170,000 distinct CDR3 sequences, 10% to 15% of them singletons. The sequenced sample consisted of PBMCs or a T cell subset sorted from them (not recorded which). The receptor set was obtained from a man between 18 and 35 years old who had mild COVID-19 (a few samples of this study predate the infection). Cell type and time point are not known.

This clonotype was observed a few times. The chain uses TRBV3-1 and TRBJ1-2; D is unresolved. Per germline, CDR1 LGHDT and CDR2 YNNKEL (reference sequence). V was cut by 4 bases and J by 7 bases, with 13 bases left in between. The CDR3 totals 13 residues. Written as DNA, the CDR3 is TGTGCCAGCAGCCCTCAAGAGGCGCGTGGCTACACCTTC. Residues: CASSPQEARGYTF.

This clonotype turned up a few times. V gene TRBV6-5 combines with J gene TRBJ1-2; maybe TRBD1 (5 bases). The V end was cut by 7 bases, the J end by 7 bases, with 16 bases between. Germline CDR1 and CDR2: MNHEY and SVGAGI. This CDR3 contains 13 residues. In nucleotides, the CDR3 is TGTGCCAGCAAAGAGTGGGGACCCTTTGGCTACACCTTC. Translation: CASKEWGPFGYTF.

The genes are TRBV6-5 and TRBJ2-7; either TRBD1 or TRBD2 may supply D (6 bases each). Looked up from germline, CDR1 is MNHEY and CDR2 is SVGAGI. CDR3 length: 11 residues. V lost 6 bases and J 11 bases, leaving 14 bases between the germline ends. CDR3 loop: CASRTPGAEYF. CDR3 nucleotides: TGTGCCAGCAGAACACCGGGGGCGGAGTACTTC.

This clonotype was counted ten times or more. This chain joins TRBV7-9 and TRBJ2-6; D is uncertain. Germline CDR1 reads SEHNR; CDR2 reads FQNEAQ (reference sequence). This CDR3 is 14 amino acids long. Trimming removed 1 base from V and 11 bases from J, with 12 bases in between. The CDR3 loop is CASSLGTPPYVLTF. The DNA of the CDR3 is TGTGCCAGCAGCTTAGGGACCCCCCCGTACGTCCTGACTTTC.

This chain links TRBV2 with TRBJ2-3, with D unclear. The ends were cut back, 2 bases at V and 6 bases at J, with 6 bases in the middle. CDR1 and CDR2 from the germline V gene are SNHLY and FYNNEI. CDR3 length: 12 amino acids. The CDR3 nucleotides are TGTGCCAGCAGTGAATCGAGGGATACGCAGTATTTT. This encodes CASSESRDTQYF.

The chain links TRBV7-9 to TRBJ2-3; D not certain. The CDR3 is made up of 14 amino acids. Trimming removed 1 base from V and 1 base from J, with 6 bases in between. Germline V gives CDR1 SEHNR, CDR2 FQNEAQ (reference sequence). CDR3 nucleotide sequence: TGTGCCAGCAGCTTAGTAAGCGGCACAGATACGCAGTATTTT. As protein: CASSLVSGTDTQYF. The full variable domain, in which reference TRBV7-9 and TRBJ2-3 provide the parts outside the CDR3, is DTGVSQNPRHKITKRGQNVTFRCDPISEHNRLYWYRQTLGQGPEFLTYFQNEAQLEKSRLLSDRFSAERPKGSFSTLEIQRTEQGDSAMYLCASSLVSGTDTQYFGPGTRLTVL.

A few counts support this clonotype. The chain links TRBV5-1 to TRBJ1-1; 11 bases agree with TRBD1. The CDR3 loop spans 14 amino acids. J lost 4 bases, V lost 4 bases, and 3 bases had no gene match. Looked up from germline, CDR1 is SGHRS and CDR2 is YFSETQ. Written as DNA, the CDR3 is TGCGCCAGCAGCGGACAGGGGGCCGGCACTGAAGCTTTCTTT. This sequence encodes CASSGQGAGTEAFF.

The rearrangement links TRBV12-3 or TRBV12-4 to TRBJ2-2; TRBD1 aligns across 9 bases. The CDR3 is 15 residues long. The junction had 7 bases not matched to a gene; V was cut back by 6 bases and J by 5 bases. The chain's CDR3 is CASRATGGPTGELFF. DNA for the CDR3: TGTGCCAGCAGGGCGACAGGGGGTCCTACCGGGGAGCTGTTTTTT.

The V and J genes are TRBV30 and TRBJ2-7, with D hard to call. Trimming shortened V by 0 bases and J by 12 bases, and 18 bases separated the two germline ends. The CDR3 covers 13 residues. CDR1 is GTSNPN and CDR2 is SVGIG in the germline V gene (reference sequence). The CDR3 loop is CAWSVGSTLGMYF. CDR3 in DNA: TGTGCCTGGAGTGTCGGTTCAACTCTGGGTATGTACTTC. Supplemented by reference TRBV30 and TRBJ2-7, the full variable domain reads SQTIHQWPATLVQPVGSPLSLECTVEGTSNPNLYWYRQAAGRGLQLLFYSVGIGQISSEVPQNLSASRPQDRQFILSSKKLLLSDSGFYLCAWSVGSTLGMYFGPGTRLTVT.

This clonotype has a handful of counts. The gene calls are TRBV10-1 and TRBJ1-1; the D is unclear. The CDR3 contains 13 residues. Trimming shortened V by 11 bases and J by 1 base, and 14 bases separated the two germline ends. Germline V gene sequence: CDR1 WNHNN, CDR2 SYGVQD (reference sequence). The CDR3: CASRRNRNTEAFF. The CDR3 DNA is TGCGCCTCAAGACGGAACAGGAACACTGAAGCTTTCTTT.

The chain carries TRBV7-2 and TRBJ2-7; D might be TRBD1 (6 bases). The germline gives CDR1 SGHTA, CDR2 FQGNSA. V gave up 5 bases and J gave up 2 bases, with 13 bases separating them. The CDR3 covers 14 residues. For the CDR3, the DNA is TGTGCCAGCAGCATACAGGGCATTACCTACGAGCAGTACGTC. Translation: CASSIQGITYEQYV.

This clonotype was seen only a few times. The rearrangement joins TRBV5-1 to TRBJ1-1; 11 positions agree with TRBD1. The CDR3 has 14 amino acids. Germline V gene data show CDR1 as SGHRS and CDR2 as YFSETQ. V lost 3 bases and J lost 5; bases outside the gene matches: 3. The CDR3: CASSSGQGVTEAFF. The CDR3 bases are TGCGCCAGCAGCTCGGGACAGGGGGTTACTGAAGCTTTCTTT.

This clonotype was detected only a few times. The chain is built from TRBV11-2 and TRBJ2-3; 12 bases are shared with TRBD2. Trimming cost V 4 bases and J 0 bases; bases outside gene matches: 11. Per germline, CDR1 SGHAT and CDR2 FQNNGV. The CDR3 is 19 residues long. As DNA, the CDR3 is TGTGCCAGCAGCTCTCGCCCTCGGACTAGCGGGGCGAGCACAGATACGCAGTATTTT. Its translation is CASSSRPRTSGASTDTQYF.

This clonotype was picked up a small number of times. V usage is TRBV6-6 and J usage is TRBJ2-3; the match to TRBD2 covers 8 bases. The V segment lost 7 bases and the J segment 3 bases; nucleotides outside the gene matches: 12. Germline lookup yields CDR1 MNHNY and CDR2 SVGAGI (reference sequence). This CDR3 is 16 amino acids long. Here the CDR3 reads CASTTSRSGGTDTQYF. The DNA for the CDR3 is TGTGCCAGCACTACATCGAGATCGGGAGGGACAGATACGCAGTATTTT.

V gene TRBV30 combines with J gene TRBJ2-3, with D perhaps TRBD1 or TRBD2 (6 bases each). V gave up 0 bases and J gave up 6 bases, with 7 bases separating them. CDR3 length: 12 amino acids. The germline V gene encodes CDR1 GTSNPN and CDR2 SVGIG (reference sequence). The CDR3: CAWSVGGDTQYF. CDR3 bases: TGTGCCTGGAGTGTAGGGGGGGATACGCAGTATTTT. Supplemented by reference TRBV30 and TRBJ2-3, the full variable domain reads SQTIHQWPATLVQPVGSPLSLECTVEGTSNPNLYWYRQAAGRGLQLLFYSVGIGQISSEVPQNLSASRPQDRQFILSSKKLLLSDSGFYLCAWSVGGDTQYFGPGTRLTVL.

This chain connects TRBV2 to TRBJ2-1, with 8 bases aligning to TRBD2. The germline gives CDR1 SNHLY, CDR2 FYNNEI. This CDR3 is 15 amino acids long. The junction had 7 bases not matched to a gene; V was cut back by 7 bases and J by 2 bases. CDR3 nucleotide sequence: TGTGCCAGCAAGGGTAGCGGGGAAACCTACAATGAGCAGTTCTTC. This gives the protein CASKGSGETYNEQFF.

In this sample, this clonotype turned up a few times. CDR3 sequence (DNA): TGTGCCACCAGCAGAGATCCACCCCCCTACACCGGGGAGCTGTTTTTT. This sequence encodes CATSRDPPPYTGELFF. The V call is TRBV15, the J call TRBJ2-2; no definite D call. V was shortened by 0 bases and J by 3 bases, with 11 bases between the two germline ends. The CDR3 covers 16 residues. Germline V gives CDR1 LNHNV, CDR2 YYDKDF (reference sequence).

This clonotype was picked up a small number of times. The CDR3 DNA sequence: TGTGCCAGCAGCATAGGGACAGGGCGATACACTGAAGCTTTCTTT. Its protein product is CASSIGTGRYTEAFF. The chain joins TRBV7-9 to TRBJ1-1; 9 bases map to TRBD1. CDR3 length: 15 amino acids. The V gene's germline CDR1 is SEHNR and CDR2 FQNEAQ (reference sequence). Trimming at V came to 5 bases and at J to 3 bases, leaving 7 bases not matched to a gene.

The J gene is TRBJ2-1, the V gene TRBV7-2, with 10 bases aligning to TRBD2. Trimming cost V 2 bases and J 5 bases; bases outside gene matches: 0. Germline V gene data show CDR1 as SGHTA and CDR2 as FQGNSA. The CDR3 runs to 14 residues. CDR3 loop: CASSLLAGDNEQFF. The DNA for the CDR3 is TGTGCCAGCAGCTTACTAGCGGGGGACAATGAGCAGTTCTTC.

CDR3 region: CASSLVGQGTDTQYF. CDR3 sequence (DNA): TGTGCCAGCAGCTTAGTGGGTCAGGGCACAGATACGCAGTATTTT. The V and J genes are TRBV7-2 and TRBJ2-3, with D uncertain. Germline loops: CDR1 SGHTA, CDR2 FQGNSA. The CDR3 totals 15 residues. The germline V and J ends were trimmed by 1 base and 1 base, with 9 bases remaining between them.

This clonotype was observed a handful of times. The CDR3 DNA reads as TGTGCCAGCAGTTCCTCGGACAGAAAGCAGCCCCAGCATTTT. Amino acids: CASSSSDRKQPQHF. J is TRBJ1-5 and V is TRBV12-3 or TRBV12-4, with D maybe TRBD1 (6 bases). Trimming pared 4 bases from V and 7 bases from J, leaving 14 bases between. This CDR3 is 14 amino acids long.

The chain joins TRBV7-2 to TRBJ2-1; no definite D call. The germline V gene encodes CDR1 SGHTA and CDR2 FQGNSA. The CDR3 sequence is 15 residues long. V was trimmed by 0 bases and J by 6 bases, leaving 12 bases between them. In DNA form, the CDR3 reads TGTGCCAGCAGCTTAGCGGCCCGATTCCCCAATGAGCAGTTCTTC. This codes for CASSLAARFPNEQFF.

The CDR3 DNA reads TGTGCCAGCAGCCGTTGGGGTTTATTCGGGGGACCTTACTCAGATACGCAGTATTTT. This encodes CASSRWGLFGGPYSDTQYF. The chain has TRBV7-2 and TRBJ2-3, with D possibly TRBD2 on 6 matching bases. V gave up 5 bases and J gave up 4 bases, with 28 bases separating them. The CDR3 extends over 19 amino acids. In germline, CDR1 is SGHTA, CDR2 FQGNSA.

CDR3 bases: TGTGCCAGCAGCTTCGACAGGGGAAATGAAAAACTGTTTTTT. Its translation: CASSFDRGNEKLFF. The gene calls are TRBV7-3 and TRBJ1-4, with TRBD1 matching over 8 bases. Germline trimming cut 3 bases from V and 5 bases from J; bases unmatched to any gene: 2. The CDR3 is 14 amino acids. Per germline, CDR1 SGHTA and CDR2 FQGTGA. The variable domain in full, completed from reference TRBV7-3 and TRBJ1-4, reads GAGVSQTPSNKVTEKGKYVELRCDPISGHTALYWYRQSLGQGPEFLIYFQGTGAADDSGLPNDRFFAVRPEGSVSTLKIQRTERGDSAVYLCASSFDRGNEKLFFGSGTQLSVL.

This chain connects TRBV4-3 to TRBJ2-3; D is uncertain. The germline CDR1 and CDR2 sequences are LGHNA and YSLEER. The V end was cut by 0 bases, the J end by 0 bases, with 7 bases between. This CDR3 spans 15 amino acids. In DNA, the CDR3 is TGCGCCAGCAGCCAAGAGGGCCAGAGCACAGATACGCAGTATTTT. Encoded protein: CASSQEGQSTDTQYF.